These 18 T cell receptor beta chains were all obtained from the same sample, sequenced in a study of human T cells and chemical hapten exposure. Documented time point: patch test 1, 2 weeks after DPC sensitization. Described treatment: therapeutic diphenylcyclopropenone sensitization with weekly scalp DPC. TCRdb ran MiXCR on the RACE reads and lists one entry per CDR3 protein. The sample has 90,000 or so distinct CDR3 sequences; roughly 10% are singletons. The specimen was whole blood, collected in connection with sensitization to the hapten diphenylcyclopropenone (DPC). The receptors shown here come from a man aged 40-49 years with alopecia areata. Some clones in this sample may be carry-over from other donors' samples.

This clonotype was counted only a few times. The V call is TRBV28, the J call TRBJ2-3, with 12 nucleotides matching TRBD2. The CDR3 runs 16 residues. The trim removed 4 bases at V and 3 bases at J, leaving 5 bases unmatched. Germline loops: CDR1 MDHEN, CDR2 SYDVKM. The CDR3 DNA reads as TGTGCCAGCAGTTGGGCCCTAGCGGGAGGGACAGATACGCAGTATTTT. This gives the protein CASSWALAGGTDTQYF.

In its sample, this clonotype was seen many times. The chain couples TRBV20-1 to TRBJ2-1; maybe TRBD2 (5 bases). This CDR3 is 12 amino acids long. Germline CDR1 is DFQATT and CDR2 is SNEGSKA (reference sequence). V gave up 5 bases and J gave up 8 bases, with 13 bases separating them. CDR3 region: CSAEDFGDEQFF. Written as DNA, the CDR3 is TGCAGTGCTGAGGACTTCGGGGATGAGCAGTTCTTC.

The genes are TRBV29-1 and TRBJ2-2; the D gene is possibly TRBD2 (7 bases). The CDR3 has 13 residues. The germline V gene has CDR1 SQVTM and CDR2 ANQGSEA. This chain's CDR3 is CGGAAGYTGELFF. The CDR3, as DNA: TGCGGGGGGGCAGCGGGTTACACCGGGGAGCTGTTTTTT.

In its sample, this clonotype was seen a few times. CDR3: CASSPSGRADNEQFF. DNA of the CDR3: TGTGCCAGCAGCCCTAGCGGGAGGGCCGACAATGAGCAGTTCTTC. The rearrangement uses TRBV7-9 and TRBJ2-1, with 12 bases that match TRBD2. Germline trimming cut 5 bases from V and 5 bases from J; bases unmatched to any gene: 4. The germline CDR1 and CDR2 sequences are SEHNR and FQNEAQ (reference sequence). The CDR3 sequence is 15 residues long.

With regard to this clonotype: Since a much larger clone is just one base distant, this may be a read error. V usage is TRBV6-6 and J usage is TRBJ1-3; D is possibly TRBD1 (5 bases). CDR1 and CDR2 (germline): MNHNY, SVGAGI (reference sequence). The CDR3 runs 14 residues. DNA of the CDR3: TGTGCCAGCAGTTCGACAGCGCCCGGAAACACCATACATTTT. Translating it yields CASSSTAPGNTIHF.

This clonotype was seen a few times. The V gene is TRBV29-1, the J gene TRBJ2-5; weak D call: TRBD1 (6 bases). V lost 6 bases, J lost 2 bases, and 16 bases lay in between. The CDR3 sequence is 14 residues long. Germline CDR1 and CDR2: SQVTM and ANQGSEA. This CDR3 is CSVRGQLLQETQYF. CDR3 DNA: TGCAGCGTGCGAGGACAGCTTTTACAAGAGACCCAGTACTTC.

In this sample, this clonotype turned up many times. The J gene is TRBJ2-4, the V gene TRBV5-4, with 8 bases aligning to TRBD1. This CDR3 has 12 amino acids. Germline CDR1 and CDR2: SGHNT and YYREEE (reference sequence). V was pared by 3 bases and J by 9 bases, with 2 bases of the junction left unmatched. In DNA form, the CDR3 reads TGTGCCAGCAGCTCAGGGGGCGGCATTCAGTACTTC. Translated, it gives CASSSGGGIQYF.

The rearrangement uses TRBV20-1 and TRBJ2-3; TRBD2 might be the D (5 bases). V was shortened by 3 bases and J by 3 bases, with 16 bases between the two germline ends. The CDR3 has 15 residues. CDR1 DFQATT and CDR2 SNEGSKA come from the germline V gene (reference sequence). The CDR3 DNA reads TGCAGTGCTAGCCCCCCTGGAGGTGGGACAGATACGCAGTATTTT. Its translation is CSASPPGGGTDTQYF.

Only a few counts were recorded for this clonotype. The chain has TRBV27 and TRBJ1-5, with 7 bases identical to TRBD1. The CDR3 is 16 residues long. CDR1 and CDR2 (germline): MNHEY, SMNVEV (reference sequence). Trimming removed 2 bases from V and 4 bases from J; junction bases left unmatched: 8. The CDR3 DNA is TGTGCCAGCAGTTTACGACAGGGAATCGTAAATCAGCCCCAGCATTTT. Translating gives CASSLRQGIVNQPQHF.

The gene calls are TRBV27 and TRBJ2-7, with D tentatively TRBD1 (6 bases). There are 14 residues in the CDR3. Trimming took off 6 bases at V and 3 bases at J, with 15 bases between the two ends. Germline-derived CDR1 and CDR2 are MNHEY and SMNVEV (reference sequence). CDR3 sequence: CASRRPGQSYEQYF. CDR3 coding DNA: TGTGCCAGCAGGCGTCCCGGACAGAGCTACGAGCAGTACTTC.

On this clonotype: A read error may explain this, as a much larger clone is one base away. V and J are TRBV24-1 and TRBJ2-5, with D possibly being TRBD2 (6 bases). CDR1 and CDR2 from the germline V gene are KGHDR and SFDVKD. This CDR3 has 14 residues. V was pared by 4 bases and J by 1 base, with 9 bases between. Written as DNA, the CDR3 is TGTGCCACCAGTGACGGGAGCTGCCAAGAGACCCAGTACTTC. Amino acid sequence: CATSDGSCQETQYF.

This clonotype was counted at least ten times. This chain joins TRBV29-1 and TRBJ1-2; 9 nucleotides agree with TRBD1. Germline V lookup: CDR1 SQVTM, CDR2 ANQGSEA. CDR3 size: 12 residues. J was trimmed by 7 bases and V by 6 bases; bases with no gene match: 6. CDR3 sequence reads: CSVEQGAGGYTF. The CDR3 DNA sequence: TGCAGCGTCGAACAGGGGGCAGGTGGCTACACCTTC.

This clonotype was seen a few times. The genes are TRBV5-1 and TRBJ2-3; TRBD2 agrees at 8 bases. The V gene's germline CDR1 is SGHRS and CDR2 YFSETQ. The CDR3 has 17 residues. Germline trimming cut 0 bases from V and 4 bases from J; bases unmatched to any gene: 10. CDR3 in DNA: TGCGCCAGCAGCTTGGGGGCGGGAGGACAAAACGCAGATACGCAGTATTTT. It codes for CASSLGAGGQNADTQYF.

The V gene is TRBV28, the J gene TRBJ1-5; 8 bases map to TRBD1. Per germline, CDR1 MDHEN and CDR2 SYDVKM. Losses at the gene ends were 4 bases for V and 6 bases for J; bases not matched to a gene: 5. This CDR3 has 14 residues. CDR3 in amino acids: CASSYGQGSQPQHF. The CDR3 DNA is TGTGCCAGCAGTTATGGACAGGGCAGTCAGCCCCAGCATTTT. The complete variable domain, with remaining parts taken from reference TRBV28 and TRBJ1-5, reads DVKVTQSSRYLVKRTGEKVFLECVQDMDHENMFWYRQDPGLGLRLIYFSYDVKMKEKGDIPEGYSVSREKKERFSLILESASTNQTSMYLCASSYGQGSQPQHFGDGTRLSIL.

This clonotype was counted ten times or more. V is TRBV29-1 and J is TRBJ2-6; the D gene is possibly TRBD2 (6 bases). From germline, CDR1 is SQVTM and CDR2 ANQGSEA. There are 16 residues in the CDR3. V gave up 5 bases and J gave up 0 bases, with 14 bases separating them. The CDR3 sequence is CSVRTGAPSGANVLTF. The CDR3 DNA follows: TGCAGCGTTCGGACGGGAGCCCCCTCTGGGGCCAACGTCCTGACTTTC. The whole variable domain, remainder taken from reference TRBV29-1 and TRBJ2-6, is SAVISQKPSRDICQRGTSLTIQCQVDSQVTMMFWYRQQPGQSLTLIATANQGSEATYESGFVIDKFPISRPNLTFSTLTVSNMSPEDSSIYLCSVRTGAPSGANVLTFGAGSRLTVL.

This clonotype has ten or more counts. The chain uses TRBV29-1 and TRBJ2-6; D gene uncertain. There are 13 residues in the CDR3. The germline V gene encodes CDR1 SQVTM and CDR2 ANQGSEA. V was pared by 8 bases and J by 2 bases, with 10 bases between. In DNA form, the CDR3 reads TGCAGCACAACTGGGCCTGGGGCCAACGTCCTGACTTTC. The encoded protein is CSTTGPGANVLTF. The variable domain in full, with the rest retrieved from reference TRBV29-1 and TRBJ2-6, is SAVISQKPSRDICQRGTSLTIQCQVDSQVTMMFWYRQQPGQSLTLIATANQGSEATYESGFVIDKFPISRPNLTFSTLTVSNMSPEDSSIYLCSTTGPGANVLTFGAGSRLTVL.

This clonotype occurred a few times. The chain has TRBV6-2 or TRBV6-3 and TRBJ1-5; D perhaps matches TRBD1 (5 bases). Germline values: CDR1 MNHEY, CDR2 SVGEGT. Trimming took off 2 bases at V and 5 bases at J, with 13 bases between the two ends. This CDR3 region has 15 residues. CDR3 DNA: TGTGCCAGCAGTTACGGCGGGGCTGAGCATCAGCCCCAGCATTTT. This translates into CASSYGGAEHQPQHF.

CDR3 loop: CASSVGAGGPREQFF. In nucleotides, the CDR3 is TGTGCCAGCAGCGTAGGGGCGGGAGGGCCACGGGAGCAGTTCTTC. The chain recombines TRBV9 with TRBJ2-1, with 9 nucleotides matching TRBD2. This CDR3 has 15 amino acids. The trim removed 0 bases at V and 10 bases at J, leaving 8 bases unmatched. Germline lookup yields CDR1 SGDLS and CDR2 YYNGEE. Supplemented by reference TRBV9 and TRBJ2-1, the full variable domain reads DSGVTQTPKHLITATGQRVTLRCSPRSGDLSVYWYQQSLDQGLQFLIQYYNGEERAKGNILERFSAQQFPDLHSELNLSSLELGDSALYFCASSVGAGGPREQFFGPGTRLTVL.